This TCR beta chain was recovered during a study of T-cell reconstitution after alpha-beta-depleted transplantation in children. The CDR3 loop spans 14 amino acids. J was trimmed by 5 bases and V by 8 bases; bases with no gene match: 8. This clonotype was recorded at least ten times. Unique molecular identifiers were used in preparing the TCRbeta library. TCRdb reprocessed the PCR reads via MiXCR and lists one record per CDR3 protein. Here the sample spans hundreds of thousands of distinct CDR3 sequences, roughly 15% being singletons. J is TRBJ2-1 and V is TRBV12-3 or TRBV12-4; 8 bases agree with TRBD1. Sequenced here: PBMCs from the stem cell graft donor, sampled from the stem cell graft. This receptor was taken from a human donor who donated a stem cell graft to a child with acute myeloid leukemia. As DNA, the CDR3 is TGTGCCAGCGTCGGACAGGGAATTAACAATGAGCAGTTCTTC. Its protein product is CASVGQGINNEQFF.